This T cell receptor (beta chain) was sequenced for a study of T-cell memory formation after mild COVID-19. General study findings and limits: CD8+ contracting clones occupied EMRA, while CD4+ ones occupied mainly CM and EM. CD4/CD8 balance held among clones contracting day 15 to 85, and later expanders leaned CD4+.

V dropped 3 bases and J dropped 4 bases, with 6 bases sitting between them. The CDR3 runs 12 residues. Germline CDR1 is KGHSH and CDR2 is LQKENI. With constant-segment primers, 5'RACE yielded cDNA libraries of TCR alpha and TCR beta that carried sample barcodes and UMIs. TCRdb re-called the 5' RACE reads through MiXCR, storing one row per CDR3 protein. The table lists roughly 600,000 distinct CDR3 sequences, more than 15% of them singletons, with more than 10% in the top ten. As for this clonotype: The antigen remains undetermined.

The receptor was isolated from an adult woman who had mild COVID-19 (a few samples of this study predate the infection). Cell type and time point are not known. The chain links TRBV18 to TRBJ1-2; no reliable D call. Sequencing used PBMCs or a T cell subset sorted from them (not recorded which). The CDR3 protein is CASSPAVYGYTF. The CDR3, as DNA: TGTGCCAGCTCACCCGCAGTCTATGGCTACACCTTC.